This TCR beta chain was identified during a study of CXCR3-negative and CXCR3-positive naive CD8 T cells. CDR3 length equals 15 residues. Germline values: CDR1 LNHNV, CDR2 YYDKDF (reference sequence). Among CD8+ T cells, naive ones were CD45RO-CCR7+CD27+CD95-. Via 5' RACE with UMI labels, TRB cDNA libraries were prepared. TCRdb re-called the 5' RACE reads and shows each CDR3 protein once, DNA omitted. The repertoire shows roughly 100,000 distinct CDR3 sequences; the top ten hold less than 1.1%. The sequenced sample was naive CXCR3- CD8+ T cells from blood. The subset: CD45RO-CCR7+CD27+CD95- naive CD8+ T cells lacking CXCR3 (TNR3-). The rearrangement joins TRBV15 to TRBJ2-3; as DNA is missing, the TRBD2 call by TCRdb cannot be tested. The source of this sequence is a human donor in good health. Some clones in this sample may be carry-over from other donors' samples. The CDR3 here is CATSRSGGPTDTQYF.